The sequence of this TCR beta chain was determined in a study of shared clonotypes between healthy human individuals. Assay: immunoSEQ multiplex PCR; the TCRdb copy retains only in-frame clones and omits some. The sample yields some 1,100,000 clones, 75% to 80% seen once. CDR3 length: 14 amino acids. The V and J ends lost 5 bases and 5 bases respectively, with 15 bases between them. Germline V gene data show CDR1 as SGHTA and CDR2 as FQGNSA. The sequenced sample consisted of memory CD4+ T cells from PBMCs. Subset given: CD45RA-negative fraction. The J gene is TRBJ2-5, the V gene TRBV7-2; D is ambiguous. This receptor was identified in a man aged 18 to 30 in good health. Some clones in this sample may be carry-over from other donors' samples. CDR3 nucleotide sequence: TGTGCCAGCAGCCTGTCCGACCAGTGGGAGACCCAGTACTTC. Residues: CASSLSDQWETQYF.